Below, 29 T cell receptor beta chains from the same sample are listed, as sequenced in a study of blood T cell repertoires in COVID-19. TCRdb keeps only in-frame clones here, not all; method: immunoSEQ multiplex PCR. The data contain some 320,000 clones, approximately 89% of them singletons. Material for sequencing was peripheral blood. The receptors stem from a woman between 50 and 59 years old who had recovered from COVID-19.

The V and J genes are TRBV4-3 and TRBJ2-7, with D uncertain. The germline V gene encodes CDR1 LGHNA and CDR2 YSLEER. The CDR3 runs to 14 residues. Trimming stripped 0 bases from V and 3 bases from J, with 9 bases between. The DNA of the CDR3 is TGCGCCAGCAGCCAAGAGGCCCGCAGCTACGAGCAGTACTTC. This codes for CASSQEARSYEQYF.

The chain uses TRBV7-9 and TRBJ2-3; no clear D gene. The germline V and J ends were trimmed by 4 bases and 0 bases, with 8 bases remaining between them. Germline CDR1 and CDR2: SEHNR and FQNEAQ (reference sequence). The CDR3 contains 14 residues. The CDR3 sequence: CASSSEFSTDTQYF. Here the CDR3 DNA reads TGTGCCAGCAGCTCGGAGTTTAGCACAGATACGCAGTATTTT.

In DNA form, the CDR3 reads TGTGCCAGCAGTTACCTTTTTGCAGATACGCAGTATTTT. Translated: CASSYLFADTQYF. The chain combines TRBV6-2 or TRBV6-3 with TRBJ2-3; no reliable D call. V was trimmed by 2 bases and J by 4 bases, leaving 7 bases between them. This CDR3 has 13 residues. The germline V gene encodes CDR1 MNHEY and CDR2 SVGEGT.

This CDR3 reads CASSLAFSGSSYNEQFF. The CDR3 DNA follows: TGTGCCAGCAGCTTAGCGTTTAGCGGGAGTTCTTACAATGAGCAGTTCTTC. The chain is built from TRBV11-2 and TRBJ2-1; 9 bases fit TRBD2. Germline CDR1 is SGHAT and CDR2 is FQNNGV. The CDR3 extends over 17 amino acids. V lost 1 base to trimming and J lost 4 bases; unmatched junction nucleotides: 8. Full variable domain (rest looked up from reference TRBV11-2 and TRBJ2-1): EAGVAQSPRYKIIEKRQSVAFWCNPISGHATLYWYQQILGQGPKLLIQFQNNGVVDDSQLPKDRFSAERLKGVDSTLKIQPAKLEDSAVYLCASSLAFSGSSYNEQFFGPGTRLTVL.

The chain couples TRBV19 to TRBJ1-5; 7 bases match TRBD1. CDR1 and CDR2 from the germline V gene are LNHDA and SQIVND (reference sequence). V lost 8 bases to trimming and J lost 7 bases; unmatched junction nucleotides: 11. The CDR3 consists of 14 residues. CDR3 protein: CASWYRGSSQPQHF. The CDR3, as DNA: TGTGCCAGTTGGTACAGGGGCTCGTCGCAGCCCCAGCATTTT.

V and J are TRBV9 and TRBJ1-2, with D perhaps TRBD1 (6 bases). Trimming shortened V by 4 bases and J by 8 bases, and 15 bases separated the two germline ends. The CDR3 loop spans 13 amino acids. In germline, CDR1 is SGDLS, CDR2 YYNGEE. The CDR3 loop is CASSTEPGVGYTF. DNA for the CDR3: TGTGCCAGCAGCACCGAGCCAGGGGTCGGCTACACCTTC.

The chain carries TRBV7-2 and TRBJ2-5, with a weak D call TRBD2 (6 bases). Trimming stripped 1 base from V and 7 bases from J, with 16 bases between. This CDR3 region has 15 residues. Germline assignment: CDR1 SGHTA and CDR2 FQGNSA. The CDR3 loop reads CASSLDREPRRTQYF. CDR3 nucleotides: TGTGCCAGCAGCTTAGATCGGGAGCCCCGACGGACCCAGTACTTC.

This clone was seen a single time. V usage is TRBV6-6 and J usage is TRBJ1-4; TRBD1 matches at 7 bases. Germline loops: CDR1 MNHNY, CDR2 SVGAGI (reference sequence). V shed 5 bases, J shed 3 bases, and the junction held 0 bases outside the gene matches. This CDR3 has 13 residues. Here the CDR3 reads CASSGQANEKLFF. CDR3 coding DNA: TGTGCCAGCAGTGGACAGGCTAATGAAAAACTGTTTTTT.

The chain combines TRBV11-2 with TRBJ1-5, with TRBD1 matching 11 bases. This CDR3 region has 15 residues. Germline trimming cut 4 bases from V and 3 bases from J; bases unmatched to any gene: 2. Germline V CDR1 and CDR2: SGHAT, FQNNGV. CDR3 nucleotide sequence: TGTGCCAGCAGCTCGGGACAGGGGGTCAATCAGCCCCAGCATTTT. It encodes CASSSGQGVNQPQHF.

This clone showed up just once. V and J are TRBV5-6 and TRBJ1-2, with 11 bases fitting TRBD1. With 4 bases clipped from V and 7 bases from J, the junction kept 12 bases outside the gene matches. The germline V gene has CDR1 SGHDT and CDR2 YYEEEE. The length of the CDR3 is 16 residues. CDR3 amino acids: CASSPGQGARNGGYTF. Here the CDR3 DNA reads TGTGCCAGCAGCCCCGGACAGGGGGCAAGAAACGGTGGCTACACCTTC.

This clone was counted only a few times. This rearrangement joins TRBV6-2 or TRBV6-3 to TRBJ2-1; the match to TRBD2 covers 8 bases. J gave up 8 bases and V 4 bases, and 16 bases lay outside the gene matches. Germline loops: CDR1 MNHEY, CDR2 SVGEGT. The CDR3 length is 17 residues. The CDR3: CASSFLPSGGARDEQFF. For the CDR3, the DNA is TGTGCCAGCAGTTTCCTCCCCTCGGGGGGGGCCCGGGATGAGCAGTTCTTC.

The chain employs TRBV9 and TRBJ1-2, with D maybe TRBD1 (6 bases). The CDR3 runs to 15 residues. With 0 bases removed from V and 7 bases from J, the gap between germline ends came to 16 bases. Per the germline V gene, CDR1 is SGDLS and CDR2 is YYNGEE. The DNA for the CDR3 is TGTGCCAGCAGCGTAGGTAACAGGGCCCCTTTTGGCTACACCTTC. Translated, it gives CASSVGNRAPFGYTF.

The rearrangement uses TRBV28 and TRBJ2-2, with 8 positions matching TRBD2. The junction had 12 bases not matched to a gene; V was cut back by 5 bases and J by 1 base. The CDR3 covers 18 residues. CDR1 and CDR2 (germline): MDHEN, SYDVKM. The CDR3 is CASSTPGLEKKNTGELFF. The CDR3 DNA reads TGTGCCAGCAGTACACCGGGACTAGAAAAAAAGAACACCGGGGAGCTGTTTTTT.

The CDR3 sequence is CASSVGGTLEAFF. The CDR3 region has the DNA TGTGCCAGCAGTGTAGGAGGGACCCTCGAAGCTTTCTTT. The chain couples TRBV2 to TRBJ1-1; D may be TRBD1 (5 bases). The CDR3 is 13 amino acids. V shed 4 bases and J shed 8 bases, with 14 bases lying between them. Germline CDR1 and CDR2: SNHLY and FYNNEI.

This sequence joins TRBV9 and TRBJ2-3; D remains unclear. The CDR3 covers 15 residues. Germline V gene sequence: CDR1 SGDLS, CDR2 YYNGEE. Between the trimmed V and J ends, which lost 0 bases and 4 bases, there was a span of 12 bases. DNA for the CDR3: TGTGCCAGCAGCGTAGCAGTGGGCGACCCAGATACGCAGTATTTT. This sequence encodes CASSVAVGDPDTQYF.

The chain has TRBV7-2 and TRBJ2-7; TRBD2 agrees at 9 bases. V lost 1 base, J lost 3 bases, and 1 base stayed unmatched. Per germline, CDR1 SGHTA and CDR2 FQGNSA. CDR3 size: 14 residues. Here the CDR3 DNA reads TGTGCCAGCAGCTTAGGTAGCGGGAGCTACGAGCAGTACTTC. It codes for CASSLGSGSYEQYF.

The DNA of the CDR3 is TGCAGCGAAGAGGTCCCGGGAGGTTTGACCTACGAGCAGTACTTC. Its protein product is CSEEVPGGLTYEQYF. The chain joins TRBV29-1 to TRBJ2-7, with 7 bases lining up with TRBD2. The CDR3 extends over 15 amino acids. The V and J ends lost 7 bases and 2 bases, in that order; junction bases with no gene match: 14. Germline V gene data show CDR1 as SQVTM and CDR2 as ANQGSEA.

The gene calls are TRBV15 and TRBJ1-3; 9 bases map to TRBD1. After removal of 5 bases from V and 2 bases from J, the junction contained 4 bases not matched to a gene. CDR1 and CDR2 from the germline V gene are LNHNV and YYDKDF (reference sequence). The CDR3 is made up of 15 amino acids. The DNA for the CDR3 is TGTGCCACCAGCGCCAGACAGGGGGCTGGAAACACCATATATTTT. The encoded protein is CATSARQGAGNTIYF.

This clone occurred once. The chain has TRBV7-2 and TRBJ1-4; TRBD1 matches 7 bases. V dropped 1 base and J dropped 7; count of bases not matched to a gene: 6. The CDR3 has 15 residues. Looked up from germline, CDR1 is SGHTA and CDR2 is FQGNSA. The CDR3 loop reads CASSLEPGGGEKLFF. The CDR3 nucleotides are TGTGCCAGCAGCTTAGAACCAGGGGGTGGTGAAAAACTGTTTTTT.

This clone has only one observation. The V gene is TRBV11-3, the J gene TRBJ2-3, with 7 bases matching TRBD1. Losses at the gene ends were 8 bases for V and 2 bases for J; bases not matched to a gene: 7. Per the germline V gene, CDR1 is SGHNT and CDR2 is YENEEA. The CDR3 extends over 14 amino acids. Written as DNA, the CDR3 is TGTGCCAGCGGCCGGGACAGATACACAGATACGCAGTATTTT. Protein: CASGRDRYTDTQYF.

The CDR3 DNA sequence: TGCGCCAGCAGCTGGGCTAGCGGGTCCTCCTACGAGCAGTACTTC. This encodes CASSWASGSSYEQYF. The chain recombines TRBV5-1 with TRBJ2-7, with 8 bases that match TRBD2. This CDR3 has 15 amino acids. Trimming cost V 3 bases and J 0 bases; bases outside gene matches: 5. Germline values: CDR1 SGHRS, CDR2 YFSETQ.

The rearrangement uses TRBV10-2 and TRBJ2-3; D not certain. The CDR3 consists of 14 residues. Trimming shortened V by 3 bases and J by 0 bases, and 7 bases separated the two germline ends. Germline CDR1 WSHSY, CDR2 SAAADI. In DNA, the CDR3 is TGCGCCAGCAGTGAAGCAGGCAGCACAGATACGCAGTATTTT. Translating gives CASSEAGSTDTQYF.

This clone was seen only a few times. The chain couples TRBV28 to TRBJ1-5; 7 bases line up with TRBD1. CDR3 size: 14 residues. Germline V gene lookup returns CDR1 MDHEN and CDR2 SYDVKM. J gave up 7 bases and V 5 bases, and 8 bases lay outside the gene matches. CDR3 coding DNA: TGTGCCAGCAGTCCCCAACAGGGGTGGCAGCCCCAGCATTTT. Its protein product is CASSPQQGWQPQHF.

CDR3: CASSLGGFPDTQYF. CDR3 coding DNA: TGTGCCAGCAGCTTAGGTGGCTTCCCAGATACGCAGTATTTT. The chain recombines TRBV11-3 with TRBJ2-3; D unclear. The germline CDR1 and CDR2 sequences are SGHNT and YENEEA. The CDR3 is 14 amino acids. V was clipped by 1 base and J by 4 bases, with 9 bases between them. Drawing the rest from reference TRBV11-3 and TRBJ2-3, the complete variable domain is EAGVVQSPRYKIIEKKQPVAFWCNPISGHNTLYWYLQNLGQGPELLIRYENEEAVDDSQLPKDRFSAERLKGVDSTLKIQPAELGDSAVYLCASSLGGFPDTQYFGPGTRLTVL.

This chain joins TRBV7-9 and TRBJ1-6, with 7 bases fitting TRBD1. The junction had 6 bases not matched to a gene; V was cut back by 1 base and J by 9 bases. The germline V gene has CDR1 SEHNR and CDR2 FQNEAQ (reference sequence). The CDR3 consists of 15 residues. The CDR3 here is CASSLGGQGGSPLHF. The CDR3 DNA sequence: TGTGCCAGCAGCTTAGGGGGCCAGGGGGGTTCACCCCTCCACTTT. Looking up the rest from reference TRBV7-9 and TRBJ1-6 gives the full variable domain: DTGVSQNPRHKITKRGQNVTFRCDPISEHNRLYWYRQTLGQGPEFLTYFQNEAQLEKSRLLSDRFSAERPKGSFSTLEIQRTEQGDSAMYLCASSLGGQGGSPLHFGNGTRLTVT.

The V gene is TRBV6-6, the J gene TRBJ2-2; a possible D gene is TRBD2 (6 bases). Trimming took off 8 bases at V and 1 base at J, with 11 bases between the two ends. The CDR3 contains 14 residues. Germline CDR1 reads MNHNY; CDR2 reads SVGAGI (reference sequence). The DNA for the CDR3 is TGTGCCAGCTCGAGGCGGGGGAACACCGGGGAGCTGTTTTTT. Translated, it gives CASSRRGNTGELFF.

This chain uses TRBV2 with TRBJ1-1; D gene ambiguous. Per the germline V gene, CDR1 is SNHLY and CDR2 is FYNNEI. The V end lost 4 bases, the J end lost 2 bases, and 8 bases lay between the germline ends. The CDR3 loop spans 13 amino acids. The CDR3 DNA reads as TGTGCCAGCAGTGTGGGCACAAACACTGAAGCTTTCTTT. Protein sequence: CASSVGTNTEAFF. Combining the CDR3 with reference TRBV2 and TRBJ1-1 gives the whole variable domain EPEVTQTPSHQVTQMGQEVILRCVPISNHLYFYWYRQILGQKVEFLVSFYNNEISEKSEIFDDQFSVERPDGSNFTLKIRSTKLEDSAMYFCASSVGTNTEAFFGQGTRLTVV.

This chain joins TRBV6-2 or TRBV6-3 and TRBJ1-2; D gene unclear. Germline V lookup: CDR1 MNHEY, CDR2 SVGEGT. CDR3 length: 13 amino acids. V was cut by 5 bases and J by 6 bases, with 13 bases left in between. The chain's CDR3 is CASSNVQVNGYTF. The CDR3 DNA reads TGTGCCAGCAGTAACGTCCAGGTGAATGGCTACACCTTC.

The chain joins TRBV18 to TRBJ2-7; 9 positions agree with TRBD1. Germline V lookup: CDR1 KGHSH, CDR2 LQKENI. V lost 1 base, J lost 2 bases, and 3 bases stayed unmatched. The CDR3 length is 15 residues. The CDR3 is CASSPQGQGPYEQYF. The CDR3 DNA reads as TGTGCCAGCTCACCACAGGGACAGGGACCCTACGAGCAGTACTTC.